This T cell receptor (beta chain) was observed in a study of T cells in Graves' hyperthyroidism and ophthalmopathy. Points from the study as a whole: Through a model of 13 V-J features, ophthalmopathy was separated from stable hyperthyroidism.

What was amplified from RNA transcripts were TCR beta CDR3 regions. The TCR CDR3 first-round RT-PCR relied on the HTBI primer set. Via MiXCR, TCRdb re-called the multiplex PCR reads, giving one row per CDR3 protein. The sample includes hundreds of thousands of distinct CDR3 sequences, around 22% of them seen just once. This clonotype was seen repeatedly, ten times or more. The antigen is undetermined. This CDR3 spans 13 amino acids. V was shortened by 6 bases and J by 2 bases, with 13 bases between the two germline ends. CDR1 and CDR2 (germline): SQVTM, ANQGSEA. Sequencing used blood. The clonotype was recovered from a woman aged 25 to 39 with Graves' ophthalmopathy. The chain is built from TRBV29-1 and TRBJ1-1; weak D call: TRBD1 (6 bases). CDR3 amino acids: CSVTSGANTEAFF. CDR3 coding DNA: TGCAGCGTCACGTCAGGGGCTAACACTGAAGCTTTCTTT.